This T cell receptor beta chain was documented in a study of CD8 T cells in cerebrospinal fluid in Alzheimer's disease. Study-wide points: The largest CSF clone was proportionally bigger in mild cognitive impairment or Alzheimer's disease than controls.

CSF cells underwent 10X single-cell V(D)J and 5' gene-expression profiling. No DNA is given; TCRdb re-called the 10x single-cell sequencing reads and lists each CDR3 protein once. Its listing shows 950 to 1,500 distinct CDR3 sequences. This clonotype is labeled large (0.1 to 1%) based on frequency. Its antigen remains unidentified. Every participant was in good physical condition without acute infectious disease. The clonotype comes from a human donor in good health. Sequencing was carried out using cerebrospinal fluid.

The CDR3 here is CASSPGPNEADTQYF. This chain uses TRBV7-3 with TRBJ2-3; the D gene TCRdb calls, TRBD1, cannot be checked with no DNA. CDR1 and CDR2 (germline): SGHTA, FQGTGA. The CDR3 runs to 15 residues.